This TCR beta chain was recorded in a study of blood T cells in healthy people across ages. General study points: The percentage of naive T cells correlated strongly with TCR beta diversity.

This clonotype was recorded a few times. As yet, its antigen is unknown. Trimming pared 2 bases from V and 4 bases from J, leaving 16 bases between. Germline assignment: CDR1 MNHEY and CDR2 SMNVEV (reference sequence). The CDR3 extends over 16 amino acids. Per sample, no less than 5 micrograms of total RNA were extracted. Using a J-beta primer mix together with a sample-barcoded 5' primer, a second PCR was run for roughly 6 to 12 cycles. Through a template-switch adaptor with 12 random nucleotides, each cDNA molecule received a tag. TCRdb re-derived calls from the 5' RACE reads in MiXCR, one entry per CDR3 protein. The sample records around 1,500,000 distinct CDR3 sequences, 28% being singletons.

The V call is TRBV27, the J call TRBJ2-3; possibly TRBD1 for D (5 bases). The origin of this receptor is a woman between 25 and 40 years old in good health. The specimen sequenced was blood. The CDR3 sequence: CASSLGQGGSSDTQYF. The CDR3 DNA reads as TGTGCCAGCAGTTTAGGGCAGGGTGGTTCCTCAGATACGCAGTATTTT.